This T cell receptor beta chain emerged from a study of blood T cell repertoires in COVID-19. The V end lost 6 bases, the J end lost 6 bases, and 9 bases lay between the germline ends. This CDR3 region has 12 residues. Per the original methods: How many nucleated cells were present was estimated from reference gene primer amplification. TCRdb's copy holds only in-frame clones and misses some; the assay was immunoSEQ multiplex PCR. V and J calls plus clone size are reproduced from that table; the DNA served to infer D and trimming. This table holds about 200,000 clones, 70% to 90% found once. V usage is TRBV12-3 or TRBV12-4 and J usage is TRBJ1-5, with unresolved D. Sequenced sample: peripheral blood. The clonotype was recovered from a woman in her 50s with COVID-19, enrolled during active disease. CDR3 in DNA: TGTGCCAGCAGCCCTGGGCGTCAGCCCCAGCATTTT. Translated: CASSPGRQPQHF.